A selection of T cell receptor beta chains follows, all from one sample in a study of patients and donors after allogeneic stem cell transplantation. TCRdb re-called the RT-PCR reads through MiXCR, storing one row per CDR3 protein. The sample has 150,000 to 250,000 distinct CDR3 sequences, around 41% seen once. The material sequenced was blood, either unsorted or a sorted T cell fraction (not recorded which). Every receptor here comes from a human donor who was either an allogeneic HSCT recipient or a stem cell or donor lymphocyte infusion donor (not recorded which). It is not recorded whose cells these are; they may come from a transplant donor. Both conserved end residues are part of each CDR3. D genes are given only for firm matches. Expanded clones get a size class; other rows say once, few or many, or leave the size out.

-	TRBD2	TRBJ2-1	15	TRBV20-1	TGCAGTGCTAGCCGAGCGTGGGAGGGAAACAATGAGCAGTTCTTC	CSASRAWEGNNEQFF
-	TRBD2	TRBJ2-5	16	TRBV6-2/TRBV6-3	TGTGCCAGCAGCGTTACTAGCGGGCCATCCCAAGAGACCCAGTACTTC	CASSVTSGPSQETQYF
-	-	TRBJ1-5	14	TRBV23-1	TGCGCCAGCATACCCCTAGTGCGCAATCAGCCCCAGCATTTT	CASIPLVRNQPQHF
-	-	TRBJ1-1	11	TRBV27	TGTGCCACTATAACCCACACTGAAGCTTTCTTT	CATITHTEAFF
-	TRBD1	TRBJ2-1	17	TRBV11-1	TGTGCCAGCAGCTTACATCTCGGGACAGGAAATGGCAATGAGCAGTTCTTC	CASSLHLGTGNGNEQFF
many	-	TRBJ1-1	12	TRBV12-3/TRBV12-4	TGTGCCAGCAGTCCGGGATGGACTGAAGCTTTCTTT	CASSPGWTEAFF
few	-	TRBJ1-1	16	TRBV18	TGTGCCAGCTCACCACCGCCCCCCGACATGGGGTTGGGAGCTTTCTTT	CASSPPPPDMGLGAFF
-	TRBD1	TRBJ1-5	13	TRBV5-1	TGCGCCAGCAGGTTCGACAGGGGCCAGCCCCAGCATTTT	CASRFDRGQPQHF
-	-	TRBJ1-4	14	TRBV20-1	TGCAGTGCATCTGAAAGACCAACTAATGAAAAACTGTTTTTT	CSASERPTNEKLFF
-	-	TRBJ2-1	15	TRBV12-3/TRBV12-4	TGTGCCAGCAGTTTAAGGTCTAGAGGGTTCGATGAGCAGTTCTTC	CASSLRSRGFDEQFF
few	TRBD1	TRBJ1-1	13	TRBV30	TGTGCCTGGGGGACAGCCTGGAACACTGAAGCTTTCTTT	CAWGTAWNTEAFF
-	-	TRBJ1-2	15	TRBV5-1	TGCGCCAGCAGCCCGGACGGAGTTTACAACTATGGCTACACCTTC	CASSPDGVYNYGYTF
-	TRBD1	TRBJ1-1	17	TRBV7-9	TGTGCCAGCAGCTCGACGTTGGACAGGACTATGAACACTGAAGCTTTCTTT	CASSSTLDRTMNTEAFF
-	-	TRBJ2-1	14	TRBV7-2	TGTGCCAGCAGCTCCCGCGGGGACTACAATGAGCAGTTCTTC	CASSSRGDYNEQFF
-	TRBD2	TRBJ2-1	17	TRBV9	TGTGCCAGCAGCGTAGCAGAGGCTAGCGGGAGGGGGAATGAGCAGTTCTTC	CASSVAEASGRGNEQFF
-	-	TRBJ2-1	16	TRBV21-1	TGTGCCAGCAGCTGGACTAGCGGGATGTCCTACAATGAGCAGTTCTTC	CASSWTSGMSYNEQFF
few	-	TRBJ1-5	14	TRBV29-1	TGCAGCGCAATGTTCGGGGGGGGCAATCAGCCCCAGCATTTT	CSAMFGGGNQPQHF
few	-	TRBJ1-2	12	TRBV29-1	TGCAGCGTTGAAAGCGGGCGGGATGGCTACACCTTC	CSVESGRDGYTF
-	-	TRBJ2-7	18	TRBV5-1	TGCGCCAGCAGCTTATACCGGGACCCCGAATATAAAGACTACGAGCAGTACTTC	CASSLYRDPEYKDYEQYF
many	TRBD1	TRBJ1-1	16	TRBV15	TGTGCCACCAGCCGCGGGACAGGAGTTTTGAACACTGAAGCTTTCTTT	CATSRGTGVLNTEAFF
once	TRBD2	TRBJ2-2	16	TRBV27	TGTGCCAGCAGTCCCTCACTAGCGGGAGAGTTTGGGGAGCTGTTTTTT	CASSPSLAGEFGELFF
few	-	TRBJ2-1	15	TRBV4-3	TGCGCCAGCAGCCAAGATGGGGGCTCCTACAATGAGCAGTTCTTC	CASSQDGGSYNEQFF
-	TRBD2	TRBJ2-1	18	TRBV2	TGTGCCAGCAGCCTACCTGGACTAGCGGGACTCATGGGCAATGAGCAGTTCTTC	CASSLPGLAGLMGNEQFF
-	-	TRBJ1-1	12	TRBV29-1	TGCAGCGTAAACCAAGGGCACACTGAAGCTTTCTTT	CSVNQGHTEAFF
few	-	TRBJ1-2	17	TRBV12-3/TRBV12-4	TGTGCCAGCAGTTCGGTAGGAGAGTTTAAACTAAGTAATGGCTACACCTTC	CASSSVGEFKLSNGYTF
few	-	TRBJ2-7	11	TRBV29-1	TGCAGCGTGGGGACTCGGTCCGAGCAGTACTTC	CSVGTRSEQYF
few	-	TRBJ1-1	14	TRBV4-3	TGCGCCAGCAGCCAAGAAGGGTGGAACACTGAAGCTTTCTTT	CASSQEGWNTEAFF
few	-	TRBJ2-3	14	TRBV7-3	TGTGCCAGCAGCCTATCAACAGGGATAGATACGCAGTATTTT	CASSLSTGIDTQYF
-	-	TRBJ1-1	12	TRBV12-3/TRBV12-4	TGTGCCAGCAGCCGGCCAGGAGGAGAAGCTTTCTTT	CASSRPGGEAFF